This T cell receptor beta chain was profiled in a study of T-cell reconstitution after alpha-beta-depleted transplantation in children. Study findings and constraints: Expanded graft clones, several hundred of them, were reportedly the source of alpha-beta T cells about two months after transplant. One year after transplant, T-cell counts and diversity came mostly from newly produced T cells. Surviving recipient T cells and thymic progenitors accounted for the high day-60 TCRbeta diversity observed in some patients.

CDR1 and CDR2 (germline): MNHEY, SMNVEV (reference sequence). V was pared by 5 bases and J by 7 bases, with 9 bases between. The CDR3 loop spans 12 amino acids. Preparation of the TCRbeta library used unique molecular identifiers. A single record per CDR3 protein comes from TCRdb applying MiXCR to the PCR reads. The table lists 300,000 or so distinct CDR3 sequences, approximately 23% of them singletons. This clonotype has at least ten counts. Its antigen is as yet unknown. The receptor was isolated from a male patient aged 10 to 17 who had a stem cell transplant for acute lymphoblastic leukemia, so the T cells may come from the graft donor. Sequenced material: PBMCs, mostly from graft donor cells, taken 180 days after TCRalphabeta/CD19-depleted stem cell transplant. V usage is TRBV27 and J usage is TRBJ2-1; D call uncertain. CDR3 in amino acids: CASSPHRNEQFF. Written as DNA, the CDR3 is TGTGCCAGCAGTCCCCACCGGAATGAGCAGTTCTTC.